This TCR beta chain was obtained from a study of post-analysis software for immune sequencing data. Trimming took off 5 bases at V and 2 bases at J, with 14 bases between the two ends. Germline V lookup: CDR1 MNHEY, CDR2 SMNVEV (reference sequence). The CDR3 is made up of 15 amino acids. Regarding the study as a whole: The study found significantly lower normalized Chao1 diversity in multiple sclerosis patients than in controls. Patients used roughly five TRBV segments, including TRBV5-6, TRBV5-1 and TRBV20-1, more often than controls.

Concerning this clonotype itself: The antigen is not known.

Presence of unique molecular identifiers characterized the TCR beta cDNA libraries. TCRdb passed the PCR reads through MiXCR, listing each CDR3 protein once. Here the sample spans about 170,000 distinct CDR3 sequences, roughly 30% being singletons. The sequence was obtained from a girl aged 10-17 years with multiple sclerosis. This chain uses TRBV27 with TRBJ2-3; D possibly corresponds to TRBD1 (5 bases). Sequenced: blood. The CDR3 DNA follows: TGTGCCAGCAGTCCCCGACAGATGACCACAGATACGCAGTATTTT. Amino acid sequence: CASSPRQMTTDTQYF.